The 8 T cell receptor beta chains below were found in one sample sequenced in a study of cytomegalovirus exposure and HLA in healthy donors. 60 Vbeta and 13 Jbeta primers were used in PCR. Sequenced by immunoSEQ multiplex PCR; TCRdb stores in-frame clones only, minus some. The table lists over 130,000 clones, around 59% of them singletons, with roughly 1.8% in the top ten. The sample taken for sequencing was PBMCs. These receptors all stem from a male donor in good health and CMV-seronegative.

In this sample, this clone turned up a few times. This chain joins TRBV7-2 and TRBJ2-7; D perhaps matches TRBD1 (5 bases). Germline values: CDR1 SGHTA, CDR2 FQGNSA. The CDR3 loop spans 13 amino acids. Trimming pared 4 bases from V and 3 bases from J, leaving 10 bases between. CDR3 loop: CASSSRRGYEQYF. The CDR3 DNA follows: TGTGCCAGCAGCTCCCGAAGGGGCTACGAGCAGTACTTC.

The chain joins TRBV5-6 to TRBJ2-7; 9 bases are a match to TRBD2. The CDR3 runs 15 residues. Germline V gives CDR1 SGHDT, CDR2 YYEEEE. V lost 4 bases to trimming and J lost 4 bases; unmatched junction nucleotides: 9. The CDR3: CASSPEAGGQYEQYF. In nucleotides, the CDR3 is TGTGCCAGCAGCCCCGAAGCGGGGGGCCAATACGAGCAGTACTTC.

This clone has a handful of counts. This chain joins TRBV7-3 and TRBJ2-3, with TRBD2 identical over 7 bases. There are 13 residues in the CDR3. The ends lost 5 bases at V and 4 bases at J; junction bases unmatched: 3. Germline V CDR1 and CDR2: SGHTA, FQGTGA. CDR3 nucleotide sequence: TGTGCCAGCAGCCCTGGGGGGGCAGATACGCAGTATTTT. This codes for CASSPGGADTQYF.

The V gene is TRBV9, the J gene TRBJ2-1, with D unclear. CDR1 is SGDLS, CDR2 YYNGEE, per germline. V was pared by 0 bases and J by 5 bases, with 6 bases between. This CDR3 comprises 13 residues. The chain's CDR3 is CASSVAPDNEQFF. Written as DNA, the CDR3 is TGTGCCAGCAGCGTAGCCCCGGACAATGAGCAGTTCTTC.

V gene TRBV19 combines with J gene TRBJ1-6, with TRBD1 identical over 7 bases. The V gene's germline CDR1 is LNHDA and CDR2 SQIVND (reference sequence). CDR3 size: 15 residues. The V segment lost 4 bases and the J segment 9 bases; nucleotides outside the gene matches: 9. CDR3 amino acids: CASSTMGQTGSPLHF. DNA of the CDR3: TGTGCCAGTAGTACGATGGGACAGACGGGTTCACCCCTCCACTTT.

This sequence joins TRBV28 and TRBJ1-6, with 9 bases that match TRBD1. V gave up 3 bases and J gave up 8 bases; unmatched junction bases: 11. The CDR3 runs to 17 residues. The V gene's germline CDR1 is MDHEN and CDR2 SYDVKM. This CDR3 is CASSFIQGQGLYSPLHF. The CDR3 coding sequence is TGTGCCAGCAGTTTCATTCAGGGACAGGGCTTATATTCACCCCTCCACTTT.

The rearrangement joins TRBV6-5 to TRBJ1-5; D uncertain. Per germline, CDR1 MNHEY and CDR2 SVGAGI. This CDR3 has 12 residues. V was cut by 6 bases and J by 3 bases, with 6 bases left in between. CDR3 nucleotides: TGTGCCAGCAGCCCTCCCAATCAGCCCCAGCATTTT. Protein: CASSPPNQPQHF.

This clone was seen a handful of times. J is TRBJ1-2 and V is TRBV6-5; TRBD1 matches at 7 bases. This CDR3 has 15 amino acids. The germline V gene encodes CDR1 MNHEY and CDR2 SVGAGI. V gave up 6 bases and J gave up 6 bases; unmatched junction bases: 13. The CDR3, as DNA: TGTGCCAGCAGCCCCCAAGGGGGCGCGGGAAATGGCTACACCTTC. Translating gives CASSPQGGAGNGYTF.